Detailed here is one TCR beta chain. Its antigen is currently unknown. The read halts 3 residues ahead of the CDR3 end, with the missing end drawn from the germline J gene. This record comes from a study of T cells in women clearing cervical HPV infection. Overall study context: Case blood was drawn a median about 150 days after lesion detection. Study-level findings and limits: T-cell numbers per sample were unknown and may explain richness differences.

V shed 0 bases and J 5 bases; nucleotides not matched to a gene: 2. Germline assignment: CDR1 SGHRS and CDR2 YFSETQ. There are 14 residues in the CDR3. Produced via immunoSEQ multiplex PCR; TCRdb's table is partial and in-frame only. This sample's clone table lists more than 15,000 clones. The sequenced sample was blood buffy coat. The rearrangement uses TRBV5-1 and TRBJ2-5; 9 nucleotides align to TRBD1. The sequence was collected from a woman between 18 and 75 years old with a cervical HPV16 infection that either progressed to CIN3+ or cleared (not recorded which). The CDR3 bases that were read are TGCGCCAGCAGCTTGGGGACAGGGGAGGAGACC. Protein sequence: CASSLGTGEET. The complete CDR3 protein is CASSLGTGEETQYF.